Below, 27 T cell receptor beta chains from the same sample are listed, as sequenced in a study of PD-1 blockade in classical Hodgkin lymphoma. Data came from immunoSEQ multiplex PCR; TCRdb stores just in-frame clones and leaves some out. The table shows approximately 61,000 clones, with 75% to 90% occurring only once. After autologous stem cell transplantation all patients relapsed, and prior brentuximab vedotin exposure differed between cohorts. The sequenced sample was peripheral blood mononuclear cells (PBMCs), obtained at baseline. The receptors were sampled from a human donor with classical Hodgkin lymphoma.

The chain employs TRBV27 and TRBJ1-5, with D unresolved. CDR1 MNHEY and CDR2 SMNVEV come from the germline V gene (reference sequence). The V and J ends lost 5 bases and 4 bases respectively, with 21 bases between them. CDR3 size: 17 residues. The CDR3 sequence is CASSLTGSWLGNQPQHF. In DNA, the CDR3 is TGTGCCAGCAGTCTAACTGGTTCGTGGTTAGGGAATCAGCCCCAGCATTTT.

The sample holds a few counts of this clone. The gene calls are TRBV2 and TRBJ1-6; no clear D. The CDR3 length is 11 residues. CDR1 is SNHLY, CDR2 FYNNEI, per germline. Trimming pared 5 bases from V and 8 bases from J, leaving 4 bases between. The CDR3 here is CASSPYSPLHF. CDR3 in DNA: TGTGCCAGCAGTCCCTATTCACCCCTCCACTTT.

The V call is TRBV30, the J call TRBJ1-6; D is perhaps TRBD1 (6 bases). Trimming shortened V by 2 bases and J by 7 bases, and 12 bases separated the two germline ends. CDR1 GTSNPN and CDR2 SVGIG come from the germline V gene (reference sequence). This CDR3 spans 14 amino acids. In nucleotides, the CDR3 is TGTGCCTGGAGTTTACAGGGTCGGAATTCACCCCTCCACTTT. It translates to CAWSLQGRNSPLHF.

As to this clone: One end of the junction fails to match germline, which may point to a read error. This sequence joins TRBV5-1 and TRBJ1-2, with a possible D match to TRBD1 (6 bases). Per germline, CDR1 SGHRS and CDR2 YFSETQ. The CDR3 loop spans 12 amino acids. The CDR3 DNA follows: TGCGCCAGCAGCCCCCCCGGGACAAAGACTTCATTC. Translation: CASSPPGTKTSF.

The chain's CDR3 is CASSMDRGENTEAFF. The CDR3 DNA follows: TGTGCCAGCAGCATGGACAGGGGCGAGAACACTGAAGCTTTCTTT. The chain combines TRBV5-8 with TRBJ1-1; 9 bases are shared with TRBD1. Germline V gene sequence: CDR1 SGHTS, CDR2 YDEGEE. The V and J ends lost 4 bases and 1 base, in that order; junction bases with no gene match: 5. CDR3 length equals 15 residues.

Only one count was recorded for this clone. This chain links TRBV5-4 with TRBJ2-3, with D uncertain. Per the germline V gene, CDR1 is SGHNT and CDR2 is YYREEE (reference sequence). The V end lost 4 bases, the J end lost 1 base, and 7 bases lay between the germline ends. The CDR3 runs 13 residues. The CDR3 reads CASSTVGTDTQYF. For the CDR3, the DNA is TGTGCCAGCAGCACCGTTGGCACAGATACGCAGTATTTT.

The V and J genes are TRBV7-9 and TRBJ2-3; no reliable D call. With 4 bases removed from V and 0 bases from J, the gap between germline ends came to 2 bases. Germline V gene data show CDR1 as SEHNR and CDR2 as FQNEAQ (reference sequence). This CDR3 comprises 12 residues. In nucleotides, the CDR3 is TGTGCCAGCAGCTCTAGCACAGATACGCAGTATTTT. This translates into CASSSSTDTQYF.

CDR3 sequence (DNA): TGTGCCAGCTCACCTGGGGTCTCGGGTGGCTACACCTTC. This translates into CASSPGVSGGYTF. The chain links TRBV18 to TRBJ1-2; D not certain. The CDR3 has 13 amino acids. Trimming cost V 3 bases and J 7 bases, with 12 bases left between them. Per the germline V gene, CDR1 is KGHSH and CDR2 is LQKENI.

The rearrangement links TRBV5-1 to TRBJ1-3, with D unresolved. Trimming pared 0 bases from V and 0 bases from J, leaving 10 bases between. Germline assignment: CDR1 SGHRS and CDR2 YFSETQ. The CDR3 consists of 16 residues. CDR3 in DNA: TGCGCCAGCAGCTTGGGACTTTTGGACTCTGGAAACACCATATATTTT. It yields the protein CASSLGLLDSGNTIYF.

The sample holds one count of this clone. The chain combines TRBV11-2 with TRBJ1-1; D may be TRBD1 (5 bases). V dropped 1 base and J dropped 4 bases, with 13 bases sitting between them. Germline V CDR1 and CDR2: SGHAT, FQNNGV. The CDR3 is made up of 15 amino acids. CDR3 nucleotides: TGTGCCAGCAGCTTAGCAAGGGGCTCGAGCACTGAAGCTTTCTTT. Translation gives CASSLARGSSTEAFF.

This chain joins TRBV7-8 and TRBJ2-7; D assignment may be TRBD1 or TRBD2 (5 bases each). The CDR3 is 15 amino acids. Trimming removed 4 bases at V and 1 base at J, with 14 bases between. The germline gives CDR1 SGHVS, CDR2 FQNEAQ. CDR3 amino acids: CASSSRRGVSYEQYF. The CDR3 coding sequence is TGTGCCAGCAGCTCACGCCGAGGGGTTTCCTACGAGCAGTACTTC.

The genes are TRBV15 and TRBJ2-6, with no clear D. The CDR3 has 16 amino acids. The germline gives CDR1 LNHNV, CDR2 YYDKDF (reference sequence). V was trimmed by 1 base and J by 1 base, leaving 8 bases between them. CDR3 sequence (DNA): TGTGCCACCAGCAGAGCTTTTTCTTCTGGGGCCAACGTCCTGACTTTC. Amino acid sequence: CATSRAFSSGANVLTF.

This rearrangement joins TRBV30 to TRBJ1-6; the match to TRBD1 covers 7 bases. This CDR3 comprises 12 residues. Germline-derived CDR1 and CDR2 are GTSNPN and SVGIG (reference sequence). V was pared by 3 bases and J by 12 bases, with 5 bases of the junction left unmatched. The CDR3 nucleotides are TGTGCCTGGAGCCCAGGGGGGCGACCCCTCCACTTT. The encoded protein is CAWSPGGRPLHF. The variable domain in full, completed from reference TRBV30 and TRBJ1-6, reads SQTIHQWPATLVQPVGSPLSLECTVEGTSNPNLYWYRQAAGRGLQLLFYSVGIGQISSEVPQNLSASRPQDRQFILSSKKLLLSDSGFYLCAWSPGGRPLHFGNGTRLTVT.

The V call is TRBV18, the J call TRBJ2-5, with D possibly matching TRBD2 (6 bases). V was shortened by 3 bases and J by 5 bases, with 16 bases between the two germline ends. The CDR3 runs to 15 residues. Germline loops: CDR1 KGHSH, CDR2 LQKENI. CDR3 residues: CASSPLRGLTETQYF. CDR3 DNA sequence: TGTGCCAGCTCACCGTTGCGGGGCCTGACGGAGACCCAGTACTTC.

V and J are TRBV6-4 and TRBJ1-1; possibly TRBD1 for D (6 bases). This CDR3 comprises 14 residues. Trimming took 3 bases from V and 3 from J, leaving 11 bases between them. Germline V lookup: CDR1 MRHNA, CDR2 SNTAGT. CDR3 loop: CASSEEEGDTEAFF. DNA of the CDR3: TGTGCCAGCAGTGAAGAGGAGGGGGACACTGAAGCTTTCTTT.

This chain joins TRBV7-9 and TRBJ2-3, with D possibly being TRBD1 (5 bases). Between the trimmed V and J ends, which lost 4 bases and 0 bases, there was a span of 8 bases. Germline CDR1 is SEHNR and CDR2 is FQNEAQ (reference sequence). The CDR3 covers 14 residues. CDR3 residues: CASSSQGSTDTQYF. In nucleotides, the CDR3 is TGTGCCAGCAGCTCCCAGGGTAGCACAGATACGCAGTATTTT.

The chain is built from TRBV18 and TRBJ2-5; D is possibly TRBD1 (7 bases). CDR3 size: 14 residues. V shed 6 bases and J shed 10 bases, with 21 bases lying between them. CDR1 and CDR2 (germline): KGHSH, LQKENI. The CDR3 is CASSPKGTAGGQYF. For the CDR3, the DNA is TGTGCCAGCTCCCCAAAGGGGACAGCGGGTGGCCAGTACTTC.

The chain recombines TRBV19 with TRBJ1-6; D remains ambiguous. V lost 0 bases and J lost 4, with 4 bases in between. The CDR3 is 14 amino acids. Germline CDR1 LNHDA, CDR2 SQIVND (reference sequence). The CDR3 DNA reads as TGTGCCAGTAGTATAGAGGGTTATAATTCACCCCTCCACTTT. Its protein product is CASSIEGYNSPLHF.

CDR3 bases: TGTGCCAGCAGCCAAGCAGGGGGGGACTATGGCTACACCTTC. Encoded protein: CASSQAGGDYGYTF. The V call is TRBV14, the J call TRBJ1-2, with TRBD1 matching over 7 bases. CDR1 is SGHDN, CDR2 FVKESK, per germline. This CDR3 has 14 amino acids. V was clipped by 1 base and J by 3 bases; unmatched bases: 2.

The genes are TRBV10-3 and TRBJ1-6; the D is unclear. V dropped 2 bases and J dropped 7 bases, with 9 bases sitting between them. Germline V lookup: CDR1 ENHRY, CDR2 SYGVKD. This CDR3 comprises 14 residues. The CDR3 spells CAISEAGGNSPLHF. The CDR3 DNA follows: TGTGCCATCAGTGAGGCCGGCGGGAATTCACCCCTCCACTTT.

The rearrangement uses TRBV7-9 and TRBJ1-3, with unresolved D. The CDR3 covers 14 residues. V was cut by 5 bases and J by 3 bases, with 11 bases left in between. Per the germline V gene, CDR1 is SEHNR and CDR2 is FQNEAQ (reference sequence). The CDR3 nucleotides read TGTGCCAGCAGCCCCGCTCTGGATGGAAACACCATATATTTT. It is translated as CASSPALDGNTIYF.

Worth noting for this clone: The junction and the germline gene differ at one end; a read error may be behind it. The V gene is TRBV5-6, the J gene TRBJ1-2; possible D gene TRBD1, 6 bases. Germline CDR1 SGHDT, CDR2 YYEEEE. The CDR3 extends over 16 amino acids. CDR3 protein: CASSLGKGHINYGYTF. CDR3 coding DNA: TGTGCCAGCAGTTTGGGAAAGGGACATATCAACTATGGCTACACCTTC.

This clone was seen a single time. The rearrangement uses TRBV10-3 and TRBJ2-3, with D tentatively TRBD1 or TRBD2 (5 bases each). CDR3 length equals 16 residues. Germline lookup yields CDR1 ENHRY and CDR2 SYGVKD. V was shortened by 6 bases and J by 2 bases, with 18 bases between the two germline ends. CDR3 in DNA: TGTGCCATCAGGCTCGGTCGGGACCCAAACACAGATACGCAGTATTTT. Protein sequence: CAIRLGRDPNTDTQYF.

This chain links TRBV27 with TRBJ1-2; D remains ambiguous. Per the germline V gene, CDR1 is MNHEY and CDR2 is SMNVEV (reference sequence). CDR3 length: 14 amino acids. V shed 7 bases and J shed 4 bases, with 16 bases lying between them. Here the CDR3 reads CASKSRPSVYGYTF. The DNA of the CDR3 is TGTGCCAGCAAGAGTAGACCTAGTGTCTATGGCTACACCTTC.

About this clone itself: Other DNA sequences from this sample encode an identical CDR3 as well. This chain links TRBV4-1 with TRBJ1-1; no clear D. Germline lookup yields CDR1 MGHRA and CDR2 YSYEKL. This CDR3 spans 14 amino acids. V lost 1 base, J lost 1 base, and 7 bases lay in between. Here the CDR3 DNA reads TGCGCCAGCAGCCAAGTTCCAGGGAACACTGAAGCTTTCTTT. Its translation is CASSQVPGNTEAFF.

V is TRBV15 and J is TRBJ2-5, with 8 bases aligning to TRBD1. V was pared by 4 bases and J by 1 base, with 5 bases of the junction left unmatched. CDR1 is LNHNV and CDR2 is YYDKDF in the germline V gene (reference sequence). This CDR3 comprises 15 residues. CDR3 sequence reads: CATSKDRVIQETQYF. The CDR3 region has the DNA TGTGCCACCAGCAAGGACAGGGTAATCCAAGAGACCCAGTACTTC.

This chain links TRBV10-1 with TRBJ2-3; D uncertain. V was trimmed by 3 bases and J by 10 bases, leaving 11 bases between them. This CDR3 has 12 residues. Germline V gene lookup returns CDR1 WNHNN and CDR2 SYGVQD (reference sequence). The CDR3 spells CASSESVVSQYF. CDR3 nucleotides: TGCGCCAGCAGTGAATCGGTGGTGTCGCAGTATTTT.